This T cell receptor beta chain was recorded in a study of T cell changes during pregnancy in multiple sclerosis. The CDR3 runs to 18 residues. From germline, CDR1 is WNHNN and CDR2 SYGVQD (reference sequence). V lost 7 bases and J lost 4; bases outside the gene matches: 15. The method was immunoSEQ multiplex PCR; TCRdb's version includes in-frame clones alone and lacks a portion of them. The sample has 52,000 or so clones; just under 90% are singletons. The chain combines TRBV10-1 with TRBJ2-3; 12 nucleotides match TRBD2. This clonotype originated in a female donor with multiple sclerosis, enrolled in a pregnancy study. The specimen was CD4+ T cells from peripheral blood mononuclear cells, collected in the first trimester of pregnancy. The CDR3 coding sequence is TGCGCCAGCACCCCCCTACCTAGCGGGAGGGCCGTGGCAGATACGCAGTATTTT. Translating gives CASTPLPSGRAVADTQYF.